A single sample gave rise to the 14 T cell receptor beta chains below, sequenced in a study of graft-versus-host responses after intestinal transplantation. Only in-frame clones appear in the TCRdb table, and some are missing; sequencing was by immunoSEQ multiplex PCR. In the table there are 50,000 to 60,000 clones, around nine tenths of which are singletons. These receptors' targets are unknown. The sequencing used unstimulated CD4+ T cells sorted from spleen or lymph node cells, collected before transplant. These TCRs come from a human donor who was the organ donor for an intestinal transplant.

This rearrangement joins TRBV29-1 to TRBJ2-5; 8 bases are shared with TRBD1. With V trimmed by 1 base and J by 7 bases, 5 bases remained unmatched. CDR1 and CDR2 (germline): SQVTM, ANQGSEA. This CDR3 has 13 residues. CDR3 DNA sequence: TGCAGCGTTGAAGGGGCCCAGGGGGCGACCCAGTACTTC. Encoded protein: CSVEGAQGATQYF.

The V and J genes are TRBV6-5 and TRBJ2-2; 12 positions agree with TRBD2. The junction had 3 bases not matched to a gene; V was cut back by 6 bases and J by 7 bases. The germline V gene has CDR1 MNHEY and CDR2 SVGAGI. The CDR3 has 14 residues. The CDR3 loop reads CASSPSGRVGELFF. As DNA, the CDR3 is TGTGCCAGCAGCCCTAGCGGGAGGGTCGGGGAGCTGTTTTTT.

This chain uses TRBV4-1 with TRBJ2-7; TRBD1 is a possible D gene (5 bases). The CDR3 contains 15 residues. CDR1 is MGHRA, CDR2 YSYEKL, per germline. V shed 8 bases and J shed 5 bases, with 22 bases lying between them. CDR3 coding DNA: TGCGCCAGCGGTAGGCTGGCAGGGTCTGGAAACGAGCAGTACTTC. Protein product: CASGRLAGSGNEQYF.

The table lists this clone with a few counts. The chain is built from TRBV6-5 and TRBJ2-7, with D uncertain. V lost 2 bases and J lost 2, with 4 bases in between. Germline V gene data show CDR1 as MNHEY and CDR2 as SVGAGI. The CDR3 is 12 amino acids. The CDR3 loop is CASSYRAYEQYF. CDR3 in DNA: TGTGCCAGCAGTTACAGGGCCTACGAGCAGTACTTC.

There are a few counts of this clone. The V call is TRBV18, the J call TRBJ2-7; TRBD2 agrees at 10 bases. This CDR3 contains 16 residues. Germline values: CDR1 KGHSH, CDR2 LQKENI. The J segment lost 0 bases and the V segment lost 3 bases, leaving 5 bases of the junction unmatched. The chain's CDR3 is CASSPLASGSSYEQYF. The CDR3 DNA reads as TGTGCCAGCTCACCGTTGGCTAGCGGGAGCTCCTACGAGCAGTACTTC. The entire variable domain, with the rest obtained from reference TRBV18 and TRBJ2-7, is as follows: NAGVMQNPRHLVRRRGQEARLRCSPMKGHSHVYWYRQLPEEGLKFMVYLQKENIIDESGMPKERFSAEFPKEGPSILRIQQVVRGDSAAYFCASSPLASGSSYEQYFGPGTRLTVT.

V and J are TRBV7-3 and TRBJ2-7, with TRBD2 matching over 8 bases. J lost 6 bases, V lost 2 bases, and 0 bases had no gene match. Germline CDR1 is SGHTA and CDR2 is FQGTGA. The CDR3 contains 12 residues. The CDR3 DNA is TGTGCCAGCAGCTTAGCGGGAGGCGAGCAGTACTTC. Its translation: CASSLAGGEQYF.

In its sample, this clone was seen once. V is TRBV21-1 and J is TRBJ2-7; the table's D gene call, TRBD1, was not cross checked with the DNA. TRBV21-1 is termed a pseudogene. The CDR3 consists of 13 residues. The CDR3 nucleotides read TGTGCCGGTCTGGACAGGGCCCCCTACGAGCAGTACTTC. Translating gives CAGLDRAPYEQYF.

Comment on this clone: Within the sample, other DNA sequences also encode this same CDR3. The V gene is TRBV7-3, the J gene TRBJ2-1, with D perhaps matching TRBD1 (6 bases). The V end lost 5 bases, the J end lost 10 bases, and 12 bases lay between the germline ends. The germline V gene has CDR1 SGHTA and CDR2 FQGTGA. This CDR3 comprises 12 residues. The CDR3, as DNA: TGTGCCAGCAGCGATCAGGGGCGGGAGCAGTTCTTC. It yields the protein CASSDQGREQFF.

This chain uses TRBV5-4 with TRBJ2-7, with 11 bases identical to TRBD1. After removal of 4 bases from V and 6 bases from J, the junction contained 9 bases not matched to a gene. This CDR3 comprises 15 residues. The V gene's germline CDR1 is SGHNT and CDR2 YYREEE (reference sequence). The chain's CDR3 is CASSPRTGGWVEQYF. CDR3 DNA: TGTGCCAGCAGCCCACGGACAGGGGGCTGGGTCGAGCAGTACTTC.

The gene calls are TRBV28 and TRBJ2-1; D is tentatively TRBD1 or TRBD2 (5 bases each). In germline, CDR1 is MDHEN, CDR2 SYDVKM. The CDR3 has 13 residues. V was clipped by 3 bases and J by 9 bases, with 12 bases between them. The CDR3 loop is CASSLGVVGEQFF. In DNA, the CDR3 is TGTGCCAGCAGTTTGGGGGTGGTGGGTGAGCAGTTCTTC.

V is TRBV19 and J is TRBJ1-3, with a possible D match to TRBD1 (6 bases). The V gene lost 4 bases and the J gene lost 0 bases, with 13 bases spanning the gap. CDR1 and CDR2 (germline): LNHDA, SQIVND (reference sequence). The CDR3 has 16 amino acids. The CDR3: CASSKDRPSSGNTIYF. The CDR3 region has the DNA TGTGCCAGTAGTAAGGACAGACCCAGCTCTGGAAACACCATATATTTT.

This rearrangement joins TRBV29-1 to TRBJ2-3; D may be TRBD1 or TRBD2 (5 bases each). CDR1 and CDR2 (germline): SQVTM, ANQGSEA. The CDR3 totals 13 residues. Trimming removed 5 bases from V and 2 bases from J, with 11 bases in between. The CDR3 nucleotides read TGCAGCGTTCTCAGGGACCACACAGATACGCAGTATTTT. As protein: CSVLRDHTDTQYF.

The gene calls are TRBV28 and TRBJ2-1; TRBD2 is a possible D gene (7 bases). The CDR3 contains 13 residues. Germline V CDR1 and CDR2: MDHEN, SYDVKM. V lost 3 bases and J lost 7, with 10 bases in between. The CDR3 nucleotides are TGTGCCAGCAGTTTGAGGGGGGGGAATGAGCAGTTCTTC. Amino acid sequence: CASSLRGGNEQFF. Full variable domain (rest looked up from reference TRBV28 and TRBJ2-1): DVKVTQSSRYLVKRTGEKVFLECVQDMDHENMFWYRQDPGLGLRLIYFSYDVKMKEKGDIPEGYSVSREKKERFSLILESASTNQTSMYLCASSLRGGNEQFFGPGTRLTVL.

V gene TRBV19 combines with J gene TRBJ2-1; D remains ambiguous. V was trimmed by 5 bases and J by 0 bases, leaving 11 bases between them. CDR3 length equals 15 residues. Germline V gene lookup returns CDR1 LNHDA and CDR2 SQIVND (reference sequence). CDR3: CASSHQSSSYNEQFF. In DNA form, the CDR3 reads TGTGCCAGTAGTCACCAGAGCAGCTCCTACAATGAGCAGTTCTTC.